These T cell receptor beta chains were read from a single sample in a study of CD8+CD57+ T cells in acquired aplastic anemia. TCRdb reanalysed the reads using MiXCR and keeps one entry per CDR3 protein. This table holds 300,000 or so distinct CDR3 sequences, approximately 57% found once. Sequenced material: sorted CD4+, CD8+, or CD8+CD57+ T cells (not recorded which) from PBMCs. Source of these receptors: a human donor with severe aplastic anemia or a healthy control (not recorded which). Each CDR3 is given with its conserved first and last residue. D genes are given only for firm matches. Not every row has a clone size; where given, it reads once, few, many or a size class.

V	size	J	D	length	CDR3	DNA
TRBV7-3	many	TRBJ2-2	NA	18	CASSLLPIGIGSTGELFF	TGTGCCAGCAGCTTACTCCCGATCGGGATTGGCAGCACCGGGGAGCTGTTTTTT
TRBV20-1	NA	TRBJ1-3	NA	14	CSARDRTSGNTIYF	TGCAGTGCTAGAGATCGAACCTCTGGAAACACCATATATTTT
TRBV20-1	NA	TRBJ1-4	TRBD1	14	CSASHAAGGEKLFF	TGCAGTGCTAGTCATGCGGCAGGGGGGGAAAAACTGTTTTTT
TRBV28	many	TRBJ1-2	TRBD1	12	CASKQGNDGYTF	TGTGCCAGCAAACAGGGGAATGATGGCTACACCTTC
TRBV9	NA	TRBJ1-2	TRBD1	15	CASSVDPTGGNGYTF	TGTGCCAGCAGCGTAGATCCGACAGGGGGCAATGGCTACACCTTC
TRBV7-9	NA	TRBJ2-1	NA	14	CASSLAGGPSLEFF	TGTGCCAGCAGCTTAGCGGGGGGGCCATCTTTGGAGTTCTTC
TRBV29-1	many	TRBJ1-2	NA	16	CSVVRGKGGESNGYTF	TGCAGCGTTGTAAGGGGGAAGGGGGGGGAATCGAACGGCTACACCTTC
TRBV7-6	NA	TRBJ2-1	NA	11	CAGSLEEEQFF	TGTGCCGGCAGCTTAGAGGAAGAGCAGTTCTTC
TRBV20-1	many	TRBJ2-7	TRBD2	14	CSARESGVSYEQYF	TGCAGTGCTAGAGAAAGCGGGGTAAGCTACGAGCAGTACTTC
TRBV9	NA	TRBJ1-6	TRBD1	17	CASSVGQGIAYNSPLHF	TGTGCCAGCAGCGTGGGACAGGGGATCGCCTATAATTCACCCCTCCACTTT
TRBV7-8	NA	TRBJ2-7	NA	14	CASSLVRDDYEQYF	TGTGCCAGCAGCTTAGTGCGGGACGACTACGAGCAGTACTTC
TRBV7-9	many	TRBJ1-1	NA	13	CASSLQRGTEAFF	TGTGCCAGCAGCCTCCAAAGGGGGACAGAAGCTTTCTTT
TRBV7-9	NA	TRBJ1-3	NA	14	CASSQEGFGNTIYF	TGTGCCAGCAGCCAAGAAGGGTTCGGAAACACCATATATTTT
TRBV5-1	NA	TRBJ2-7	TRBD1	14	CASSPGPGGNEQYF	TGCGCCAGCAGCCCAGGGCCAGGGGGCAACGAGCAGTACTTC
TRBV29-1	NA	TRBJ2-7	NA	15	CSVESRATSTHEQYF	TGCAGCGTTGAATCAAGGGCGACTTCTACTCACGAGCAGTACTTC
TRBV4-2	many	TRBJ1-1	TRBD1	16	CASSQEDRGRNTEAFF	TGTGCCAGCAGCCAAGAAGACAGGGGAAGGAACACTGAAGCTTTCTTT
TRBV5-1	many	TRBJ1-2	NA	13	CASSLGTDYGYTF	TGCGCCAGCAGCTTGGGGACGGACTATGGCTACACCTTC
TRBV7-7	NA	TRBJ2-2	NA	13	CASSLETSGELFF	TGTGCTAGCAGCTTAGAGACATCCGGGGAGCTGTTTTTT
TRBV20-1	NA	TRBJ2-5	NA	11	CSAQQQETQYF	TGCAGTGCTCAACAGCAAGAGACCCAGTACTTC
TRBV15	few	TRBJ1-2	TRBD1	14	CATVRDRAGDGYTF	TGTGCCACCGTCCGGGACAGGGCCGGGGATGGCTACACCTTC
TRBV9	NA	TRBJ2-1	NA	17	CASSPTGARSSYNEQFF	TGTGCCAGCTCCCCCACGGGCGCCCGGAGCTCCTACAATGAGCAGTTCTTC
TRBV10-3	NA	TRBJ2-3	NA	12	CAISGGEDTQYF	TGTGCCATCAGTGGGGGGGAGGATACGCAGTATTTT
TRBV9	once	TRBJ1-6	TRBD1	13	CASKGQENSPLHF	TGTGCCAGCAAGGGACAGGAGAATTCACCCCTCCACTTT
TRBV9	NA	TRBJ2-3	NA	14	CASTVGRGEDTQYF	TGTGCCAGCACCGTGGGGAGGGGGGAAGATACGCAGTATTTT
TRBV5-6	NA	TRBJ1-5	NA	15	CASSFSPFANQPQHF	TGTGCCAGCAGCTTTTCCCCCTTTGCGAATCAGCCCCAGCATTTT
TRBV7-2	few	TRBJ1-1	NA	13	CASSLDLGTEAFF	TGTGCTAGCAGCTTGGACCTGGGCACTGAAGCTTTCTTT
TRBV24-1	NA	TRBJ1-2	NA	12	CATSERGYGYTF	TGTGCCACCAGTGAAAGGGGATATGGCTACACCTTC
TRBV19	NA	TRBJ2-1	TRBD1	14	CASRRQGSLDEQFF	TGTGCCAGTAGGCGACAGGGGAGTTTGGATGAGCAGTTCTTC
TRBV24-1	once	TRBJ2-5	NA	14	CATSDARGLETQYF	TGTGCCACCAGTGACGCCAGGGGTTTGGAGACCCAGTACTTC
TRBV6-5	many	TRBJ1-5	NA	15	CASSYSGDSNQPQHF	TGTGCCAGCAGTTACTCAGGGGATAGCAATCAGCCCCAGCATTTT
TRBV20-1	NA	TRBJ2-7	NA	15	CSASLGSPRSYEQYF	TGCAGTGCTTCTCTAGGTTCCCCTCGCTCCTACGAGCAGTACTTC
TRBV29-1	NA	TRBJ1-5	NA	13	CSVEWDPGQPQHF	TGCAGCGTGGAATGGGACCCGGGGCAGCCCCAGCATTTT
TRBV6-2/TRBV6-3	many	TRBJ1-2	NA	14	CASSPHVGGYGYTF	TGTGCCAGCAGTCCCCATGTAGGGGGCTATGGCTACACCTTC
TRBV5-1	NA	TRBJ2-1	NA	14	CASSWTEQDNEQFF	TGCGCCAGCAGTTGGACAGAACAAGACAATGAGCAGTTCTTC
TRBV6-4	NA	TRBJ1-1	NA	13	CASSRRGNTEAFF	TGTGCCAGCAGCCGTAGGGGGAACACTGAAGCTTTCTTT
TRBV5-5	NA	TRBJ2-1	NA	16	CASSLAWEFPYNEQFF	TGTGCCAGCAGCTTGGCCTGGGAGTTCCCCTACAATGAGCAGTTCTTC
TRBV20-1	few	TRBJ2-1	TRBD2	15	CSARSGRTSYNEQFF	TGCAGTGCGAGGAGCGGGAGGACTTCCTACAATGAGCAGTTCTTC
TRBV5-8	many	TRBJ2-3	TRBD2	13	CATAGGPRDTQYF	TGTGCCACCGCGGGGGGGCCGAGAGATACGCAGTATTTT
TRBV29-1	once	TRBJ1-1	NA	11	CSVDKRPEAFF	TGCAGCGTTGATAAGAGACCTGAAGCTTTCTTT
TRBV12-3/TRBV12-4	NA	TRBJ2-1	NA	16	CASSLGGRESASEQFF	TGTGCCAGCAGTTTGGGTGGACGGGAATCAGCAAGTGAGCAGTTCTTC
TRBV5-1	NA	TRBJ2-1	NA	14	CASSLSTSYNEQSF	TGCGCCAGCAGCTTATCTACTTCATACAATGAGCAGTCCTTC
TRBV7-9	few	TRBJ2-7	TRBD1	14	CASSQGARAYEQYF	TGTGCCAGCAGCCAGGGGGCGAGGGCCTACGAGCAGTACTTC
TRBV7-2	many	TRBJ1-4	NA	13	CASSYDSYEKLFF	TGTGCCAGCAGCTACGACAGCTATGAAAAACTGTTTTTT
TRBV20-1	NA	TRBJ2-5	TRBD2	16	CSARVGSGTLRETQYF	TGCAGTGCTAGAGTTGGTAGCGGGACCTTGCGGGAGACCCAGTACTTC
TRBV6-5	many	TRBJ1-6	TRBD1	18	CASSYSRPGTALNSPLHF	TGTGCCAGCAGTTACTCACGCCCGGGGACAGCGTTAAATTCACCCCTCCACTTT
TRBV16	NA	TRBJ1-2	NA	15	CASSQSTEGTDGYTF	TGTGCCAGCAGCCAATCAACCGAGGGGACCGATGGCTACACCTTC
TRBV20-1	many	TRBJ2-7	NA	14	CSASINSARYEQYF	TGCAGTGCTAGTATTAACAGCGCCCGCTACGAGCAGTACTTC
TRBV15	NA	TRBJ1-4	NA	14	CATSRGRSNEKLFF	TGTGCCACCAGCAGGGGACGTTCTAATGAAAAACTGTTTTTT
TRBV20-1	few	TRBJ2-7	TRBD1	15	CSARASGTGQYEQYF	TGCAGTGCTAGAGCTTCCGGGACAGGGCAGTACGAGCAGTACTTC
TRBV20-1	NA	TRBJ1-1	NA	14	CSARIGDMNTEAFF	TGCAGTGCTAGAATTGGGGACATGAACACTGAAGCTTTCTTT
TRBV15	NA	TRBJ2-7	TRBD2	18	CATSRARGLVGGDYEQYF	TGTGCCACCAGCAGAGCCCGGGGACTAGTGGGGGGGGACTACGAGCAGTACTTC
TRBV12-3/TRBV12-4	few	TRBJ2-7	NA	15	CASSLTPPGNYEQYF	TGTGCCAGCAGTTTGACTCCGCCGGGGAATTACGAGCAGTACTTC
TRBV12-3/TRBV12-4	few	TRBJ2-7	NA	13	CASSSTVTYEQYF	TGTGCCAGCAGTTCCACAGTCACCTACGAGCAGTACTTC
TRBV30	many	TRBJ2-7	NA	14	CAWSVDSKTYEQYF	TGTGCCTGGAGTGTAGACAGCAAAACCTACGAGCAGTACTTC
TRBV7-9	NA	TRBJ1-2	NA	14	CASSRSGVNYGYTF	TGCGCCAGCAGTCGCTCGGGAGTTAACTATGGCTACACCTTC